The sample holds many counts of the clone carrying this TCR beta chain. This sample is part of a study of T cells of healthy individuals. Each CDR3 protein gets one entry after TCRdb re-called the 5' RACE reads with MiXCR. The repertoire holds 65,000 to 95,000 distinct CDR3 sequences, with about 5.5% as singletons. Germline-derived CDR1 and CDR2 are SGHAT and FQNNGV. CDR3 size: 14 residues. V lost 5 bases and J lost 7, with 15 bases in between. V is TRBV11-2 and J is TRBJ2-4; D gene unclear. The receptor was isolated from a female donor in good health. For the CDR3, the DNA is TGTGCCAGCAGCCCTAATAATATAGTCAACATTCAGTACTTC. Translating gives CASSPNNIVNIQYF.